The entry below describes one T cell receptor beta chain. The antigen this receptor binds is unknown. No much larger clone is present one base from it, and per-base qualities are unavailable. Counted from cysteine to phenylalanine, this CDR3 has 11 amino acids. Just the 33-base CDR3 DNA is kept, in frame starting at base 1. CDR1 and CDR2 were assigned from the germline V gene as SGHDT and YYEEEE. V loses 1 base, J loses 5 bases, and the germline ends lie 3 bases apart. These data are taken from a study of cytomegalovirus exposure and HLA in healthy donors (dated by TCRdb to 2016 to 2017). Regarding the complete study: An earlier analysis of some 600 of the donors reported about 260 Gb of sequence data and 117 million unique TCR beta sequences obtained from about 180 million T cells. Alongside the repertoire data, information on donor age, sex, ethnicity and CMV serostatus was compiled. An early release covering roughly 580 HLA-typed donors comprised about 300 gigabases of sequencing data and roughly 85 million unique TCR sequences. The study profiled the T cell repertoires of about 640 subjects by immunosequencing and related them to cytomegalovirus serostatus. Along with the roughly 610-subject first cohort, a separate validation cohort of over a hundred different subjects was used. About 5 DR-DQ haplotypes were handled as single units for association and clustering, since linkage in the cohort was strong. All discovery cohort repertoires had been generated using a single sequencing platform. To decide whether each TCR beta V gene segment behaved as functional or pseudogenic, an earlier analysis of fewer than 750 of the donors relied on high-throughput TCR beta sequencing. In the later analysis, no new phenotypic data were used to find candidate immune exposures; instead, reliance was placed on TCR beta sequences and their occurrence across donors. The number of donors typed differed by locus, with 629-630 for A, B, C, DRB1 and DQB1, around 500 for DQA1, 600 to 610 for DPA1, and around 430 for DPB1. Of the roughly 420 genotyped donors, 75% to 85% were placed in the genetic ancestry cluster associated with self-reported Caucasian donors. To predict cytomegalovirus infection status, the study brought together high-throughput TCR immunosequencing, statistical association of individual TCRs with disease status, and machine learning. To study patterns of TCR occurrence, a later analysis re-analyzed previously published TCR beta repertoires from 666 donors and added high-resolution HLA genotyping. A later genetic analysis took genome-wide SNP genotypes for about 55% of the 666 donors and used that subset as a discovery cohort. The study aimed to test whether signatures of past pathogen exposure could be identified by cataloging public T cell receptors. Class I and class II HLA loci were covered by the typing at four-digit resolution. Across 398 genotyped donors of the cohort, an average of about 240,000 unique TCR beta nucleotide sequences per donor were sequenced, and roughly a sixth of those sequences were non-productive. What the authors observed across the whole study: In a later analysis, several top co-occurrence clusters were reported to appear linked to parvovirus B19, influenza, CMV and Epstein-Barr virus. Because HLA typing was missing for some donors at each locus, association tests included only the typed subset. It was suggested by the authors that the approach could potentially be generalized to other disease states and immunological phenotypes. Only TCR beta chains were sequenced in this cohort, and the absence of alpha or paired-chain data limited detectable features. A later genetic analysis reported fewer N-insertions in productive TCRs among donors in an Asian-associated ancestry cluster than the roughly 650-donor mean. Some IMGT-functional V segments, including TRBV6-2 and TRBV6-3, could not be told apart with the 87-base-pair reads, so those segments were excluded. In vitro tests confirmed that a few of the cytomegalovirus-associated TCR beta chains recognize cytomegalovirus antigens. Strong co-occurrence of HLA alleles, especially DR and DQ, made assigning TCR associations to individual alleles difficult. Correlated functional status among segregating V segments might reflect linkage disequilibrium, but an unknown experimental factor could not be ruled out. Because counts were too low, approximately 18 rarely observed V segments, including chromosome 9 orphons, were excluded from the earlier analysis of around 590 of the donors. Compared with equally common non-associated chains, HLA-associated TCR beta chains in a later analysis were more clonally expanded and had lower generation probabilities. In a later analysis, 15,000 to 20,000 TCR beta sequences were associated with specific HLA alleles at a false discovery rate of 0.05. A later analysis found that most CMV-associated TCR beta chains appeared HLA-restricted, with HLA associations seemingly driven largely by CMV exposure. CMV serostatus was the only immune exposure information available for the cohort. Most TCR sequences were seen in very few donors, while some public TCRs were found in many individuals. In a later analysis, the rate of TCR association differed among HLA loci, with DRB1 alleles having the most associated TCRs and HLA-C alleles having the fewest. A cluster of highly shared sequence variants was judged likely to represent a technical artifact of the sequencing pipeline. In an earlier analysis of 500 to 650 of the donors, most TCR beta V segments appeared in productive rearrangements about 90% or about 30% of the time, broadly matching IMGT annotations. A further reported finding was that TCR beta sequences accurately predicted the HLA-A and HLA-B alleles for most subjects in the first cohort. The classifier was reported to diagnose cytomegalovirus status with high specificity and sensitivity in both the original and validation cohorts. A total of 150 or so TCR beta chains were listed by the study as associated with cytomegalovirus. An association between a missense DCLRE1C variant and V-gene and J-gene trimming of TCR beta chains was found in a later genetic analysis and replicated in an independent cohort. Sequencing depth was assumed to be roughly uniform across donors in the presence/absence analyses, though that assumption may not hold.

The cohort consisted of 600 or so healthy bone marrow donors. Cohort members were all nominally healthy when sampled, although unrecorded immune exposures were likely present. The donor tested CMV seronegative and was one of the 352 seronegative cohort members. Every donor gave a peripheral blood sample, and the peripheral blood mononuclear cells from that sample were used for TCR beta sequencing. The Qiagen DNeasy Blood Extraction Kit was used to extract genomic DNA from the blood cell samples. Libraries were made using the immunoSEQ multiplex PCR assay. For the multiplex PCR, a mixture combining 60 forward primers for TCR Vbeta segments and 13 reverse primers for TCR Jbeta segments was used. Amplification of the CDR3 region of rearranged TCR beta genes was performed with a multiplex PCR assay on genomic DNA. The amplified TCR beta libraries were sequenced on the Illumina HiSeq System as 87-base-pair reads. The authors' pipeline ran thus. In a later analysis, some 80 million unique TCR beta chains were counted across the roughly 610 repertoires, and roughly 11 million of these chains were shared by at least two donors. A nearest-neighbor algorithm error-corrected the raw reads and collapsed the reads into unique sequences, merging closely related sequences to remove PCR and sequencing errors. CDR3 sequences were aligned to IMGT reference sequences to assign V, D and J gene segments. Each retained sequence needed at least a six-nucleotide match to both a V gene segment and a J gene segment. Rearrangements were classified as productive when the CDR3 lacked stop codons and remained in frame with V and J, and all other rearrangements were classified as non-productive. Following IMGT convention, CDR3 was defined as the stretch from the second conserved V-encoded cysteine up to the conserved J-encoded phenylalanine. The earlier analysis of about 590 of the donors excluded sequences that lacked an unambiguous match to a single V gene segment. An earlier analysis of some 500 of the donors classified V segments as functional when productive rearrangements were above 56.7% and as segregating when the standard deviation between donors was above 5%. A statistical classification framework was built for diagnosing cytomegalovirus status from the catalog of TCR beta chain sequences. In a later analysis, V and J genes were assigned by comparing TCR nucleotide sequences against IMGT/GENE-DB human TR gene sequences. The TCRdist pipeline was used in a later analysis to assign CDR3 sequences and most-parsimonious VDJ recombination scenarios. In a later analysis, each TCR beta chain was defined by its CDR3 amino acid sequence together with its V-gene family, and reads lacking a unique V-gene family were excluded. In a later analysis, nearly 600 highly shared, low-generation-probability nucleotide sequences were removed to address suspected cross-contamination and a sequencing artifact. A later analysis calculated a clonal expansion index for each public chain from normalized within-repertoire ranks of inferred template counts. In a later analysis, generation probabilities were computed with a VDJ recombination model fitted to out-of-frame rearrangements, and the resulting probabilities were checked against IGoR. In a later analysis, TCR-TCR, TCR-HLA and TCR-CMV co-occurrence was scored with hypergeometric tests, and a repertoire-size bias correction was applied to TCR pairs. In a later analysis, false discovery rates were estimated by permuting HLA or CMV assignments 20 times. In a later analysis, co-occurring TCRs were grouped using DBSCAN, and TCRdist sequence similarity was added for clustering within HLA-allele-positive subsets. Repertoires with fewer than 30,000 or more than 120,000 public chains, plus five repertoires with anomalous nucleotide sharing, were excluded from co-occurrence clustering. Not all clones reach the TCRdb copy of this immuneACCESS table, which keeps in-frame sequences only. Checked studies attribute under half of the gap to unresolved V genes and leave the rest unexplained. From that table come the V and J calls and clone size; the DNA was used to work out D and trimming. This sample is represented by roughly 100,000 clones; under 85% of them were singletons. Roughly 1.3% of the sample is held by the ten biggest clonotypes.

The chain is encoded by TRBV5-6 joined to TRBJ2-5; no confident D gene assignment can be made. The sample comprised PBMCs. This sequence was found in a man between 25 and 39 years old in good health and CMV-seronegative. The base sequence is TGTGCCAGCAGCTTGCTGGAGACCCAGTACTTC. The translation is CASSLLETQYF.